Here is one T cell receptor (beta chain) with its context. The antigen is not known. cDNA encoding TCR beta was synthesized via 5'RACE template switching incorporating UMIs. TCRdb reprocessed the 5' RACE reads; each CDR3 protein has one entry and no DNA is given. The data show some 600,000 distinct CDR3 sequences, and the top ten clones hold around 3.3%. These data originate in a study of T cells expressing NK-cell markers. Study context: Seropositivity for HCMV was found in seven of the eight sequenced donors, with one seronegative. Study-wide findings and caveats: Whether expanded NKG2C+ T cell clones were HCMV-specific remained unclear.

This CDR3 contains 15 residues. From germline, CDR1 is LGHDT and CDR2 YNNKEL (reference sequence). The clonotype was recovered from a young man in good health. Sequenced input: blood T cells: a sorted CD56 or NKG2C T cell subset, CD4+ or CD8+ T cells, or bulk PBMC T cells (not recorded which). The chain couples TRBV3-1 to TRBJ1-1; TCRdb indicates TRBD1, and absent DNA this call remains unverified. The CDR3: CASSHGGGVDTEAFF.